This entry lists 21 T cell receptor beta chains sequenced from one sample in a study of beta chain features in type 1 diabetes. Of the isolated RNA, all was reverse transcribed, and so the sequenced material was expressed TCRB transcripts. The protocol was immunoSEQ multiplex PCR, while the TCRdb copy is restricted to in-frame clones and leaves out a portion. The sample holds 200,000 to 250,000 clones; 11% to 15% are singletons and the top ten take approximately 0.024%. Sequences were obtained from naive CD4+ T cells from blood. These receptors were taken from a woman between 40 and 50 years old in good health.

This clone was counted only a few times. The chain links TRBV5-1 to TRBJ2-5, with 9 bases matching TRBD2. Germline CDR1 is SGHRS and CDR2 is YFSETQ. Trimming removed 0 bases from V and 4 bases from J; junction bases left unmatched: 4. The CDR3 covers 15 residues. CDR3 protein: CASSLAGSGGETQYF. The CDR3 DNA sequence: TGCGCCAGCAGCTTGGCTGGTAGCGGGGGAGAGACCCAGTACTTC.

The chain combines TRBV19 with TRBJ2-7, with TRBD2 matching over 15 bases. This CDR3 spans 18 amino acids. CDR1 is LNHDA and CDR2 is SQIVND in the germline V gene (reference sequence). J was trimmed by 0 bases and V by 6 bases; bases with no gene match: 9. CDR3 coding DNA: TGTGCCAGTAGCCCCACCGGGACTAGCGGGGGGCCCTCCTACGAGCAGTACTTC. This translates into CASSPTGTSGGPSYEQYF.

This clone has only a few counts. For the CDR3, the DNA is TGTGCCAGCAGCTCACAGGGGTGGGGTGAGCAGTTCTTC. Translated: CASSSQGWGEQFF. This chain joins TRBV7-9 and TRBJ2-1; the match to TRBD1 covers 7 bases. V was pared by 4 bases and J by 9 bases, with 6 bases of the junction left unmatched. Germline CDR1 SEHNR, CDR2 FQNEAQ (reference sequence). This CDR3 has 13 amino acids.

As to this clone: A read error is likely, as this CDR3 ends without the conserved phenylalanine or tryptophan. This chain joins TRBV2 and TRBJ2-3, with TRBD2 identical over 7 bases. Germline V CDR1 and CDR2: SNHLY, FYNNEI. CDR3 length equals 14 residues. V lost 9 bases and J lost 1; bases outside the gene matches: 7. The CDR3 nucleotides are TGTGCCAGGAGCCGTGGGGGGGGCACAGATACGCAGTATTGT. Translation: CARSRGGGTDTQYC.

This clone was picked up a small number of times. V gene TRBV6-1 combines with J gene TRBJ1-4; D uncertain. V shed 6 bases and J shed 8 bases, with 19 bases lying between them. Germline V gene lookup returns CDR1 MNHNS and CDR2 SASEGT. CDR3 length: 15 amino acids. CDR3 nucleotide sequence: TGTGCCAGCAGACCTGTTGGCGGGCTTCGGGAAAAACTGTTTTTT. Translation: CASRPVGGLREKLFF.

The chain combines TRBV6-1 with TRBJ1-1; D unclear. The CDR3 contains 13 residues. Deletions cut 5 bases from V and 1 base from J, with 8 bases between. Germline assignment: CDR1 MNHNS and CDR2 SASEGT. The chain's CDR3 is CASSQIQNTEAFF. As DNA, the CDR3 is TGTGCCAGCAGTCAAATCCAGAACACTGAAGCTTTCTTT.

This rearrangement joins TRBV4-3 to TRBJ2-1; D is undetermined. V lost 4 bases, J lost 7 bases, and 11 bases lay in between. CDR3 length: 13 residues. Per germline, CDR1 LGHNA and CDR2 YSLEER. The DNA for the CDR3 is TGCGCCAGCAGCCGAAGAGAGTCGAATGAGCAGTTCTTC. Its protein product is CASSRRESNEQFF.

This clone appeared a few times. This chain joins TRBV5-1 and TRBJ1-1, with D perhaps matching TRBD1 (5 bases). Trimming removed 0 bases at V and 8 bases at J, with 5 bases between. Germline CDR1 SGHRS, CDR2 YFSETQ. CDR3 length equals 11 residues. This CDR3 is CASSLGTEAFF. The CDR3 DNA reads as TGCGCCAGCAGCTTGGGGACAGAAGCTTTCTTT.

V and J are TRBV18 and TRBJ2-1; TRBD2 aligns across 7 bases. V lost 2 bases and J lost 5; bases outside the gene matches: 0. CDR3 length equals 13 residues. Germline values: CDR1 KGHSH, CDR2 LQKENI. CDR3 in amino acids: CASSPGTNNEQFF. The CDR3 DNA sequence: TGTGCCAGCTCACCAGGGACTAACAATGAGCAGTTCTTC.

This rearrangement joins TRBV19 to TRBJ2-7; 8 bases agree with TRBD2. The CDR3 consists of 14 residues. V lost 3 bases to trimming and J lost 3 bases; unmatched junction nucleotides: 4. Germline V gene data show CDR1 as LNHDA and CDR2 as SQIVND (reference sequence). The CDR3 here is CASSMASGGYEQYF. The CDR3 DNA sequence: TGTGCCAGTAGTATGGCCAGCGGGGGCTACGAGCAGTACTTC.

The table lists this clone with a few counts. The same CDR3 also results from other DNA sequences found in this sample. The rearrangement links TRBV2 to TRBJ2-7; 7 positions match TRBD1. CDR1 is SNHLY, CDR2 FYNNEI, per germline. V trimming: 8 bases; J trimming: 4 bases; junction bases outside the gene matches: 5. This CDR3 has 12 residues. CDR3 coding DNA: TGTGCCAGCTCAAGACAGGGTTACGAGCAGTACTTC. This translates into CASSRQGYEQYF.

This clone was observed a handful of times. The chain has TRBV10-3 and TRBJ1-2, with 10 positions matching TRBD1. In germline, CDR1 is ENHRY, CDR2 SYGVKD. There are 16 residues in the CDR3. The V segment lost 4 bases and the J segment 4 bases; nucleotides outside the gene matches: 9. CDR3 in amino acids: CAISGDRGGDGYGYTF. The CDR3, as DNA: TGTGCCATCAGTGGGGACAGGGGAGGTGACGGCTATGGCTACACCTTC.

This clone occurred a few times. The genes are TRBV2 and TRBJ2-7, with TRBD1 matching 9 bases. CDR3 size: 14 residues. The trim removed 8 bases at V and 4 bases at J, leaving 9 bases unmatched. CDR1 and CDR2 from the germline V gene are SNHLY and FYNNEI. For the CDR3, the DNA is TGTGCCAGCGGGGACAGGGTTTGGGGATACGAGCAGTACTTC. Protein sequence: CASGDRVWGYEQYF.

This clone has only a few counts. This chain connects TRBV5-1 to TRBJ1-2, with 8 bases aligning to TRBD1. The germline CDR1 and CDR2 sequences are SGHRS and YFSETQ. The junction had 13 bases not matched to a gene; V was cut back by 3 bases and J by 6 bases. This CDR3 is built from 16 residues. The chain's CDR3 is CASSSGPGTGSDGYTF. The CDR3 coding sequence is TGCGCCAGCAGCTCCGGTCCCGGGACAGGATCCGATGGCTACACCTTC.

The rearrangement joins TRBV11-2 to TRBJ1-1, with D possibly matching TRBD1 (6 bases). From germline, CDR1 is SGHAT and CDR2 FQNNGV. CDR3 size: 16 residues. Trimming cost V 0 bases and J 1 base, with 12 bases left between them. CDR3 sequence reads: CASSLDVGRGNTEAFF. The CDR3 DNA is TGTGCCAGCAGCTTAGATGTAGGCAGGGGGAACACTGAAGCTTTCTTT.

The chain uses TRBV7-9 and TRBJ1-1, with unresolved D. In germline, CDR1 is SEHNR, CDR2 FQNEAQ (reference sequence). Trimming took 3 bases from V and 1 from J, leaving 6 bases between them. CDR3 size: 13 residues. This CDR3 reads CASSFQENTEAFF. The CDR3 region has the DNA TGTGCCAGCAGCTTCCAGGAGAACACTGAAGCTTTCTTT.

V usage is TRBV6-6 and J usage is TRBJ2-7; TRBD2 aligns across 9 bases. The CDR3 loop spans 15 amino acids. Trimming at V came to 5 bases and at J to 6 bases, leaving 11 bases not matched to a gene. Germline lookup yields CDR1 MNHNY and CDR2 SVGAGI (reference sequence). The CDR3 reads CASSLGSGLASEQYF. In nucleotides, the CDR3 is TGTGCCAGCAGTCTCGGGTCGGGACTAGCCAGCGAGCAGTACTTC.

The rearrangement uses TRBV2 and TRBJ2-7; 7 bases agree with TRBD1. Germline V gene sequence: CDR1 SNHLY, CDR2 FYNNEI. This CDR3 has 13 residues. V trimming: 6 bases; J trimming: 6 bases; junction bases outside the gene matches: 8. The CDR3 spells CASSPTGDFEQYF. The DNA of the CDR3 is TGTGCCAGCAGCCCCACAGGGGATTTCGAGCAGTACTTC.

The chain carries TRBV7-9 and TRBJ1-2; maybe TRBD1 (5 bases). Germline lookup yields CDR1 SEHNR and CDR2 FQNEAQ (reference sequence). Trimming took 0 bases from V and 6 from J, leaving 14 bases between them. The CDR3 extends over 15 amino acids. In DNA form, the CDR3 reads TGTGCCAGCAGCTTAGCATGGGGCCAGGACAATGGCTACACCTTC. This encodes CASSLAWGQDNGYTF.

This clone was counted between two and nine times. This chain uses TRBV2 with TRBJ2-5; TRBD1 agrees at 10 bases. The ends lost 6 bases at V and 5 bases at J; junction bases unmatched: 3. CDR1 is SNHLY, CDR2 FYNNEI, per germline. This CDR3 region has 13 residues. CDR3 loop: CASSGQGDETQYF. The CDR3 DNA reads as TGTGCCAGCAGCGGACAGGGGGATGAGACCCAGTACTTC.

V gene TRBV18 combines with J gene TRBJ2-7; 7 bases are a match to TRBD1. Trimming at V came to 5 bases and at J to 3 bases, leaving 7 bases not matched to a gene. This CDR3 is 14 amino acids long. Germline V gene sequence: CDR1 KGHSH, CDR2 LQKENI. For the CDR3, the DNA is TGTGCCAGCTCATTGGCTTGGGACAGCTACGAGCAGTACTTC. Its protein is CASSLAWDSYEQYF.